The T cell receptor beta chain under discussion was sequenced for a study of cytomegalovirus exposure and HLA in healthy donors. Study-wide findings and caveats: Among TCR sequences, most were rare, though some public TCRs appeared in many donors. Over 150 TCR beta chains were listed as cytomegalovirus-associated.

This CDR3 region has 18 residues. V gave up 5 bases and J gave up 1 base; unmatched junction bases: 11. Germline V gene lookup returns CDR1 PRHDT and CDR2 FYEKMQ (reference sequence). As regards this clone: Its specificity is unknown.

Researchers ran the PCR with 60 Vbeta and 13 Jbeta primers. Authors' data handling: A follow-up analysis tallied some 80 million unique TCR beta chains, 9 million to 11 million shared. Using immunoSEQ multiplex PCR, the repertoire was profiled, and TCRdb retains in-frame clones only, with some absent. The D gene and trimming were derived from the DNA, and the V and J assignments and clone size from that table. The data hold around 190,000 clones, with less than 80% observed a single time. This clonotype originated in a woman aged 30 to 39 in good health and CMV-seropositive. The source material was PBMCs. J is TRBJ2-3 and V is TRBV13, with 11 bases that match TRBD2. The CDR3 DNA sequence: TGTGCCAGCAGCGGAGGACTAGCGGGCCCTCCGGGCACAGATACGCAGTATTTT. Protein product: CASSGGLAGPPGTDTQYF.